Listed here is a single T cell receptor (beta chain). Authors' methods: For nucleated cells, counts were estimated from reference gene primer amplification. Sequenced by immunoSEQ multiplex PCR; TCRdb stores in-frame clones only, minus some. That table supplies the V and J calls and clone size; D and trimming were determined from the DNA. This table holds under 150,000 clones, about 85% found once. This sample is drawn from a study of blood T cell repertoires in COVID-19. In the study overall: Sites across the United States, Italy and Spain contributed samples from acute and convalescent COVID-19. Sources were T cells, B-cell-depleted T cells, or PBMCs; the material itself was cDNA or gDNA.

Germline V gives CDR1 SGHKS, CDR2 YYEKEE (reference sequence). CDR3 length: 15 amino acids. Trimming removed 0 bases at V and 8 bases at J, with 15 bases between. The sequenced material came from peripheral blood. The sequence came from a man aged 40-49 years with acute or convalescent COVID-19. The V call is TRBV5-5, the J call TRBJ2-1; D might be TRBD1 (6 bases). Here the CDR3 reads CASSLGGREVHEQFF. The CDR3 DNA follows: TGTGCCAGCAGCTTGGGGGGGCGCGAGGTACATGAGCAGTTCTTC.